Here is one T cell receptor (beta chain) with its context. Its antigen remains unidentified. These data come from a study of metastatic and nonmetastatic thyroid tumors. The wider study: For malignant and benign thyroid patients, tumor or nodule tissue and blood were the sources whose repertoires were compared. Notes on the study in general: Compared with benign nodules, malignant thyroid tumors were reported to have significantly higher TCR beta diversity in both blood and tumor.

The CDR3 has 15 amino acids. The germline CDR1 and CDR2 sequences are SEHNR and FQNEAQ (reference sequence). V was shortened by 5 bases and J by 0 bases, with 13 bases between the two germline ends. Patients were all untreated before their thyroid surgery. Per the authors' pipeline: Differences in CDR3 between clinicopathological groups were drawn on to build a classifier intended to discriminate distant-metastatic papillary thyroid cancer patients. TCRdb re-called clones from the PCR reads using MiXCR. TCRdb, rather than the study authors, made the V and J calls. The sample lists some 40,000 clones; roughly a sixth were seen once.

Sequences were obtained from blood. This sequence originates from a female donor with papillary thyroid cancer or a benign thyroid nodule (not recorded which). Some clones in this sample may be carry-over from other donors' samples. The V gene is TRBV7-9, the J gene TRBJ1-2; no definite D call. The CDR3: CASSTPGLSNYGYTF. The CDR3 DNA follows: TGTGCCAGCAGCACCCCAGGACTTTCTAACTATGGCTACACCTTC.